Below are 10 T cell receptor beta chains sequenced from a single sample in a study of cytomegalovirus exposure and HLA in healthy donors. A multiplex PCR was run with 60 Vbeta primers and 13 Jbeta primers. Some clones are missing from TCRdb's copy, which holds only in-frame ones; the method was immunoSEQ multiplex PCR. The data hold roughly 110,000 clones, with over 60% observed a single time. The sequenced material came from PBMCs. Receptor source: a middle-aged man in good health and CMV-seropositive.

V usage is TRBV30 and J usage is TRBJ1-6; 7 bases fit TRBD1. This CDR3 spans 15 amino acids. CDR1 GTSNPN and CDR2 SVGIG come from the germline V gene (reference sequence). The V gene end was trimmed by 8 bases and the J gene end by 4 bases; junction bases not matched to a gene: 11. The CDR3 loop reads CASRQGVNYNSPLHF. CDR3 DNA sequence: TGTGCCAGCCGACAGGGAGTAAATTATAATTCACCCCTCCACTTT.

The rearrangement links TRBV10-3 to TRBJ2-3; 8 nucleotides line up with TRBD2. Germline V gene lookup returns CDR1 ENHRY and CDR2 SYGVKD. After removal of 3 bases from V and 3 bases from J, the junction contained 8 bases not matched to a gene. The CDR3 spans 16 residues. CDR3 sequence (DNA): TGTGCCATCAGTGACCCGGCGCGGGGGGTAACAGATACGCAGTATTTT. Residues: CAISDPARGVTDTQYF.

The CDR3 region is CASSVDGGAAGELFF. The CDR3 coding sequence is TGTGCCAGCAGCGTAGACGGGGGGGCCGCCGGGGAGCTGTTTTTT. The V call is TRBV9, the J call TRBJ2-2, with TRBD2 matching over 8 bases. Germline values: CDR1 SGDLS, CDR2 YYNGEE. J gave up 6 bases and V 0 bases, and 4 bases lay outside the gene matches. The length of the CDR3 is 15 residues.

In DNA, the CDR3 is TGTGCCAGCAGCCACGGGCGACTAGCGGGGGATTACAATGAGCAGTTCTTC. It specifies CASSHGRLAGDYNEQFF. The gene calls are TRBV14 and TRBJ2-1, with 12 bases lining up with TRBD2. The CDR3 runs 17 residues. The junction had 7 bases not matched to a gene; V was cut back by 3 bases and J by 4 bases. Germline loops: CDR1 SGHDN, CDR2 FVKESK.

This chain uses TRBV4-1 with TRBJ2-1; 14 bases are shared with TRBD2. The V gene end was trimmed by 1 base and the J gene end by 5 bases; junction bases not matched to a gene: 7. The CDR3 consists of 18 residues. Germline CDR1 and CDR2: MGHRA and YSYEKL. CDR3 sequence (DNA): TGCGCCAGCAGCCAAGGACTAGCGGGGGGGCAAATTGACAATGAGCAGTTCTTC. Translating it yields CASSQGLAGGQIDNEQFF.

This sequence joins TRBV7-3 and TRBJ2-1; 11 nucleotides agree with TRBD2. CDR3 size: 16 residues. CDR1 SGHTA and CDR2 FQGTGA come from the germline V gene. V was pared by 4 bases and J by 0 bases, with 2 bases of the junction left unmatched. The CDR3 protein is CASSYTSGGSYNEQFF. The CDR3 DNA reads TGTGCCAGCAGCTACACTAGCGGGGGCTCCTACAATGAGCAGTTCTTC.

The chain is built from TRBV29-1 and TRBJ2-7; D ambiguous. The V gene's germline CDR1 is SQVTM and CDR2 ANQGSEA. V shed 7 bases and J shed 0 bases, with 10 bases lying between them. The CDR3 is 12 amino acids. The CDR3 DNA reads TGCAGCGCATACACAAGCTCCTACGAGCAGTACTTC. It is translated as CSAYTSSYEQYF.

This clone occurred a few times. Other nucleotide sequences from this sample produce the same CDR3. This sequence joins TRBV6-4 and TRBJ1-6, with TRBD1 identical over 9 bases. V dropped 2 bases and J dropped 7; count of bases not matched to a gene: 0. The CDR3 totals 14 residues. The V gene's germline CDR1 is MRHNA and CDR2 SNTAGT. The CDR3 DNA follows: TGTGCCAGCAGTGACGGGACAGGGAATTCACCCCTCCACTTT. Translation gives CASSDGTGNSPLHF.

The V and J genes are TRBV28 and TRBJ1-4; D is unresolved. V lost 2 bases and J 8 bases, leaving 18 bases between the germline ends. Germline V lookup: CDR1 MDHEN, CDR2 SYDVKM. The length of the CDR3 is 16 residues. In DNA, the CDR3 is TGTGCCAGCAGTTTAAGTTGGGCAGGAAAGATAGAAAAACTGTTTTTT. As protein: CASSLSWAGKIEKLFF.

This chain uses TRBV21-1 with TRBJ2-5; TRBD1 is the table's D call and was not checked against the DNA. TRBV21-1 is noted as a pseudogene. This CDR3 is 16 amino acids long. The CDR3 protein is CASSKADHDRVQTQYF. CDR3 DNA sequence: TGTGCCAGCAGCAAAGCGGATCACGACAGGGTCCAGACCCAGTACTTC.